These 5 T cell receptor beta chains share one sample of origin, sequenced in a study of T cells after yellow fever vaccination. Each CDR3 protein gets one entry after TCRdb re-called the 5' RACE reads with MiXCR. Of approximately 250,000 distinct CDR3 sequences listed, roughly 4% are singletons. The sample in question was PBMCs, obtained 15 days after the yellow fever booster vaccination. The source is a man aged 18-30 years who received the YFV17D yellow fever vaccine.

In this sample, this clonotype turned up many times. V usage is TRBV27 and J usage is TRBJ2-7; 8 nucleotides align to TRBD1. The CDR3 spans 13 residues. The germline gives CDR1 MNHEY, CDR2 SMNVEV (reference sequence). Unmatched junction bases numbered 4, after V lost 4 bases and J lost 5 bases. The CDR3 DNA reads TGTGCCAGCAGTTCGACAGGGGTAGACGAGCAGTACTTC. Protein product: CASSSTGVDEQYF.

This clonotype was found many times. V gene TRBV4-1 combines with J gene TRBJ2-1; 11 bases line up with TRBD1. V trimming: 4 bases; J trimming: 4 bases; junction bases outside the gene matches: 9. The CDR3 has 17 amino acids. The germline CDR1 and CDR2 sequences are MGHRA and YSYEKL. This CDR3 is CASSPRPGQGEYNEQFF. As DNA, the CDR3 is TGCGCCAGCAGCCCCCGCCCGGGACAGGGGGAATACAATGAGCAGTTCTTC.

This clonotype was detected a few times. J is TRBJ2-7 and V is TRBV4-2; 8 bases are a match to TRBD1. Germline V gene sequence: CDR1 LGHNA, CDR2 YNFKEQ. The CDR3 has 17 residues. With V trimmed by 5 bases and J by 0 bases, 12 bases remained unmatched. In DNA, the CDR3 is TGTGCCAGCAGCAACTCCCAGGGGGCGCTTCCCTCCTACGAGCAGTACTTC. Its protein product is CASSNSQGALPSYEQYF.

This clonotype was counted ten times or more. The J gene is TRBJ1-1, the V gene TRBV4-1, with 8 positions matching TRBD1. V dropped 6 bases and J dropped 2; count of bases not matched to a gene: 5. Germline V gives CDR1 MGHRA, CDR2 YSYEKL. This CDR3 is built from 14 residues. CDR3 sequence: CASRTDRGNTEAFF. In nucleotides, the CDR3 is TGCGCCAGCAGGACAGACAGGGGAAACACTGAAGCTTTCTTT.

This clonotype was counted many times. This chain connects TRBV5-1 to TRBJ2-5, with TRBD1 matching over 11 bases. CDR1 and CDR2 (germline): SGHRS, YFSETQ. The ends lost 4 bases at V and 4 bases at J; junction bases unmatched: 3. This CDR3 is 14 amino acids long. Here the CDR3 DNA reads TGCGCCAGCAGCCAAGGGACAGGGGGAGAGACCCAGTACTTC. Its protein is CASSQGTGGETQYF.